This T cell receptor beta chain emerged from a study of T cell responses to AZD1222 COVID-19 vaccine. V trimming: 3 bases; J trimming: 6 bases; junction bases outside the gene matches: 3. CDR3 size: 14 residues. Germline V lookup: CDR1 SGDLS, CDR2 YYNGEE. The method was immunoSEQ multiplex PCR; TCRdb's version includes in-frame clones alone and lacks a portion of them. The sample consists of some 50,000 clones, 70% to 90% of them appearing once. The sequence was obtained from an adult who received the AZD1222 COVID-19 vaccine. The material was peripheral blood, obtained 28 days after the second AZD1222 dose. The chain joins TRBV9 to TRBJ2-1, with 10 bases fitting TRBD1. The CDR3 protein is CASSEGTGANEQFF. The CDR3 DNA reads as TGTGCCAGCAGCGAGGGGACAGGGGCCAATGAGCAGTTCTTC.